This TCR beta chain was recovered during a study of CD8 T cells in ankylosing spondylitis (dated by TCRdb to 2015 to 2018). At the level of the whole study: T cell receptor beta repertoires were profiled in healthy donors and ankylosing spondylitis patients so that disease-linked TCR variants could be found. In total, the full study cohort was made up of about 99 healthy donors and 25 to 30 ankylosing spondylitis patients. Peripheral blood was sampled, and synovial fluid was also collected from ankylosing spondylitis patients. What the research found in general, with its limitations: In peripheral blood, the disease-linked clones were found at relatively low frequencies and had a CD8+ phenotype. Significant enrichment of the disease-linked clones was reported in matched synovial fluid samples from ankylosing spondylitis patients. Some motif variants were previously reported in synovial fluid and blood of reactive arthritis patients, suggesting common disease-initiation mechanisms. Blood from ankylosing spondylitis patients appeared to be characterized by a TCR beta motif made up of seven or eight highly homologous amino acid variants.

This clonotype was detected ten times or more. No cognate antigen has been identified for it. No base quality information exists; no much larger clone differs at one position. The CDR3 runs 14 residues from the cysteine to the phenylalanine. CDR3 DNA is the only sequence kept; it has 42 bases, read in frame from the first base. Here V drops 5 bases and J drops 8 bases, and the junction holds 11 bases not matched to any gene. Sequencing was carried out with an Illumina HiSeq 2500. Quantitative 5'-RACE with molecular barcodes was the method used to prepare the TCR beta libraries. As for the authors' bioinformatics: To identify disease-linked TCR variants, a new computational method was used, one built on a probabilistic model of VDJ rearrangement. The raw public reads went through TCRdb reprocessing: fastp at Q25, MiXCR clone calling, in-frame beta chains kept. Duplicate CDR3 protein sequences are folded into a single record with the most common DNA and genes. TCRdb's processing, not the study's, gives the V and J calls here. In all, the sample holds approximately 180,000 distinct CDR3 sequences, and about 18% of those were seen once. The biggest ten clones account for roughly 4.5% of the sample.

The TCR originated in a male donor aged 10 to 35 with ankylosing spondylitis or in good health (not recorded which). Donor details come from another sample of the same person, matched by shared clones. Sequenced sample: blood, either unsorted or a sorted T cell fraction (not recorded which). The receptor chain draws on TRBV12-3 or TRBV12-4 and TRBJ1-2; TRBD1 aligns with 7 central bases. The nucleotide sequence reads TGTGCCAGCAGTCGAGCCATAGGGGGCACGGGCTACACCTTC. It specifies CASSRAIGGTGYTF.